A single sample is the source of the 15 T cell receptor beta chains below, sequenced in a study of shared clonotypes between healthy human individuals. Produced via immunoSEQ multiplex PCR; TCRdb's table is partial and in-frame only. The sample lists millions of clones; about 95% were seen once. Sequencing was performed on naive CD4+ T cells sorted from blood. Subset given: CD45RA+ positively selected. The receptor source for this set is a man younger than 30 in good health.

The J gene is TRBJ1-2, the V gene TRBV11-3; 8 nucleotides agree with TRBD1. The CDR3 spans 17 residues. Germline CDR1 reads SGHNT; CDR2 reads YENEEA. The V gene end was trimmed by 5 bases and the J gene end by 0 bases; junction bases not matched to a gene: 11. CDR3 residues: CASSPRTGTTTNYGYTF. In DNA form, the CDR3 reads TGTGCCAGCAGCCCGCGGACAGGGACGACTACTAACTATGGCTACACCTTC. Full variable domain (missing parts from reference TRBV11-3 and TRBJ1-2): EAGVVQSPRYKIIEKKQPVAFWCNPISGHNTLYWYLQNLGQGPELLIRYENEEAVDDSQLPKDRFSAERLKGVDSTLKIQPAELGDSAVYLCASSPRTGTTTNYGYTFGSGTRLTVV.

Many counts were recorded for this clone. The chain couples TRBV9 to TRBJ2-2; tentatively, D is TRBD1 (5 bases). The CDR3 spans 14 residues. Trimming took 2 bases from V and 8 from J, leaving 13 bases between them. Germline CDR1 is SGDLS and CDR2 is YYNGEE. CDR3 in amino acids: CASSVSQASGELFF. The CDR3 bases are TGTGCCAGCAGCGTCTCACAGGCTTCTGGGGAGCTGTTTTTT. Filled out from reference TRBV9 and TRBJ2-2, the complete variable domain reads DSGVTQTPKHLITATGQRVTLRCSPRSGDLSVYWYQQSLDQGLQFLIQYYNGEERAKGNILERFSAQQFPDLHSELNLSSLELGDSALYFCASSVSQASGELFFGEGSRLTVL.

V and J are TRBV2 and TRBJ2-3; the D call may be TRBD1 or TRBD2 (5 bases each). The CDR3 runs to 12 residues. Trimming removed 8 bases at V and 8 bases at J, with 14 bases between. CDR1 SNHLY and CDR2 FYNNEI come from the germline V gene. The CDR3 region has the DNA TGTGCCAGCCGGGACCCCCGGAGTACGCAGTATTTT. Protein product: CASRDPRSTQYF.

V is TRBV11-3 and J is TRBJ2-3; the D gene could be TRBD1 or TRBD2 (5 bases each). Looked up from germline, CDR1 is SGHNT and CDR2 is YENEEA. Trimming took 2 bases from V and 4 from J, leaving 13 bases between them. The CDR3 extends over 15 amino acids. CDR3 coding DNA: TGTGCCAGCAGCTTACGGGGCAGTGGTGCAGATACGCAGTATTTT. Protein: CASSLRGSGADTQYF.

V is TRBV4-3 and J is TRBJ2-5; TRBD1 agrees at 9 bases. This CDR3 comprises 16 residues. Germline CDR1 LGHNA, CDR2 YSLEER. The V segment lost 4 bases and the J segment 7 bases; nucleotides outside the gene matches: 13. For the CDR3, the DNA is TGCGCCAGCAGCCGAGAGAAAGGGACAGGGTGGGGGACCCAGTACTTC. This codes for CASSREKGTGWGTQYF.

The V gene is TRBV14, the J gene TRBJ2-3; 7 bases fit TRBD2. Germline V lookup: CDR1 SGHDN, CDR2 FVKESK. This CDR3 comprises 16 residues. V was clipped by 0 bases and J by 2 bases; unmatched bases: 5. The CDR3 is CASSQDWLADTDTQYF. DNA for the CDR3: TGTGCCAGCAGCCAAGATTGGCTAGCGGACACAGATACGCAGTATTTT.

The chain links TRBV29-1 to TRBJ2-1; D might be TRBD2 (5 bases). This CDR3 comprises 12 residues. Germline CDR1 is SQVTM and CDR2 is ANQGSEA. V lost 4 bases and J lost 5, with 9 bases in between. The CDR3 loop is CSVGEGNNEQFF. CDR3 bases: TGCAGCGTTGGCGAGGGAAACAATGAGCAGTTCTTC.

CDR3: CASSPRLAGNSYEQYF. Here the CDR3 DNA reads TGTGCCAGCAGCCCCCGACTAGCGGGTAACTCCTACGAGCAGTACTTC. The rearrangement joins TRBV7-2 to TRBJ2-7; 10 bases are shared with TRBD2. This CDR3 is built from 16 residues. The ends lost 5 bases at V and 0 bases at J; junction bases unmatched: 7. Germline CDR1 SGHTA, CDR2 FQGNSA.

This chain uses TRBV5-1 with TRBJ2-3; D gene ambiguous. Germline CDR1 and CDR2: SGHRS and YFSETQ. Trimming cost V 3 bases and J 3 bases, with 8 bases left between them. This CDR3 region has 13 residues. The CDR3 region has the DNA TGCGCCAGCAGCTCCGATATGACAGATACGCAGTATTTT. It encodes CASSSDMTDTQYF.

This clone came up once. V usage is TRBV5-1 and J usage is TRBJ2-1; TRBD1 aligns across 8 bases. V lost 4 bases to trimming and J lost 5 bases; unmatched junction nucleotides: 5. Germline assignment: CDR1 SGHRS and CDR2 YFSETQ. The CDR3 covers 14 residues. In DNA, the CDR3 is TGCGCCAGCAGCGCAGGGGGCGTAAACAATGAGCAGTTCTTC. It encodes CASSAGGVNNEQFF.

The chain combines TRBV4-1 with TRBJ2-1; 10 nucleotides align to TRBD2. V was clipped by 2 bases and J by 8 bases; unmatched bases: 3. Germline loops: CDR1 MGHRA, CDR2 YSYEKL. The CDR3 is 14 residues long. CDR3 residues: CASSQPGTSDEQFF. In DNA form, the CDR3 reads TGCGCCAGCAGCCAACCCGGGACTAGCGATGAGCAGTTCTTC.

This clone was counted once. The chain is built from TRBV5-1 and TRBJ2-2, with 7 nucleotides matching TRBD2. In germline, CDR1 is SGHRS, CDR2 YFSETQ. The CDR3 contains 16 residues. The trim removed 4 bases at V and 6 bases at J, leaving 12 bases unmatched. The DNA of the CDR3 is TGCGCCAGCAGCCCCGAAGGCCGGGGGGTCGCCGGGGAGCTGTTTTTT. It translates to CASSPEGRGVAGELFF.

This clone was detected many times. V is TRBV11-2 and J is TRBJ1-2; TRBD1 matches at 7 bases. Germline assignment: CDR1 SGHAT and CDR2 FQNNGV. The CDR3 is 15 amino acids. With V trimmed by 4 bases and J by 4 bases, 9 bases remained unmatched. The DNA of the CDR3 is TGTGCCAGCAGCTCCTTGACAGGGCCCCGCTATGGCTACACCTTC. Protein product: CASSSLTGPRYGYTF.

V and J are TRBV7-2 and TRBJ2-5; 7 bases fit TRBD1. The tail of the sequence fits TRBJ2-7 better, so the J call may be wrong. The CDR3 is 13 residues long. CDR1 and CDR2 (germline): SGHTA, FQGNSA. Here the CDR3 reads CASSLGQASEQYF. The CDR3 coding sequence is TGTGCCAGCAGCCTAGGACAGGCCTCCGAGCAGTACTTC.

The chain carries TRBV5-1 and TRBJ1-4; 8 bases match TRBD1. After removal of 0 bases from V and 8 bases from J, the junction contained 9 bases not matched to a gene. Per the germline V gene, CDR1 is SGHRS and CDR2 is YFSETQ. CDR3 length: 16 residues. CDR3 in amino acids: CASSLAPDRVVEKLFF. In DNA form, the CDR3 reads TGCGCCAGCAGCTTGGCGCCGGACAGGGTGGTAGAAAAACTGTTTTTT. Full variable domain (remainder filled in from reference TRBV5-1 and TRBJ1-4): KAGVTQTPRYLIKTRGQQVTLSCSPISGHRSVSWYQQTPGQGLQFLFEYFSETQRNKGNFPGRFSGRQFSNSRSEMNVSTLELGDSALYLCASSLAPDRVVEKLFFGSGTQLSVL.